The 3 T cell receptor beta chains in this list originate from one sample, sequenced in a study of T cells in Graves' hyperthyroidism and ophthalmopathy. The CDR3 regions of TCR beta were amplified from RNA transcripts. Initially, a first-round RT-PCR of the TCR CDR3 employed the HTBI primer set. TCRdb reanalysed the multiplex PCR reads using MiXCR and keeps one entry per CDR3 protein. The sample consists of approximately 560,000 distinct CDR3 sequences, just over 45% of them appearing once. Sequencing was performed on peripheral blood or thyroid tissue (not recorded which). Every receptor here comes from a woman aged 18-29 years with Graves' hyperthyroidism.

The chain carries TRBV10-3 and TRBJ2-2, with D maybe TRBD1 (6 bases). The CDR3 runs to 15 residues. Trimming stripped 3 bases from V and 3 bases from J, with 11 bases between. Germline V CDR1 and CDR2: ENHRY, SYGVKD. The CDR3 DNA reads as TGTGCCATCAGTGAACAGGGACGATACACCGGGGAGCTGTTTTTT. Translated: CAISEQGRYTGELFF.

The chain joins TRBV20-1 to TRBJ1-2; 7 positions match TRBD1. The length of the CDR3 is 13 residues. Germline lookup yields CDR1 DFQATT and CDR2 SNEGSKA (reference sequence). Trimming at V came to 3 bases and at J to 6 bases, leaving 7 bases not matched to a gene. The DNA for the CDR3 is TGCAGTGCTAGCCGGGACACAGGGGATGGCTACACCTTC. This gives the protein CSASRDTGDGYTF.

V is TRBV15 and J is TRBJ1-5; the match to TRBD1 covers 7 bases. Germline-derived CDR1 and CDR2 are LNHNV and YYDKDF (reference sequence). This CDR3 has 19 residues. With V trimmed by 2 bases and J by 2 bases, 15 bases remained unmatched. CDR3 region: CATSRTGTVPRRGNQPQHF. The DNA of the CDR3 is TGTGCCACCAGCAGAACGGGGACAGTGCCTCGCCGTGGCAATCAGCCCCAGCATTTT.